This T cell receptor beta chain was captured by sequencing in a study of T cell changes during pregnancy in multiple sclerosis. Clones were read by immunoSEQ multiplex PCR, and TCRdb kept only the in-frame ones, dropping some. The repertoire has over 65,000 clones, around 94% of them found once; the top ten carry about 0.5%. Trimming cost V 7 bases and J 1 base, with 19 bases left between them. Germline CDR1 LNHDA, CDR2 SQIVND (reference sequence). This CDR3 comprises 16 residues. The chain employs TRBV19 and TRBJ1-1; D may be TRBD1 (6 bases). Sequenced here: peripheral blood, sampled in the third trimester of pregnancy. The clonotype was recovered from a female donor with multiple sclerosis, enrolled in a pregnancy study. The DNA of the CDR3 is TGTGCCAGTAAGGGGGAAAGGCATCCCAAGAACACTGAAGCTTTCTTT. It is translated as CASKGERHPKNTEAFF.